These 9 T cell receptor beta chains originate from one sample sequenced in a study of cytomegalovirus exposure and HLA in healthy donors. Vbeta (60) and Jbeta (13) primers were used in the PCR. Clones were read by immunoSEQ multiplex PCR, and TCRdb kept only the in-frame ones, dropping some. The sample yields 140,000 to 150,000 clones, over 70% seen once. Sequenced sample: PBMCs. The receptors derive from a man aged 25-45 years in good health and CMV-seronegative.

This clone was observed a handful of times. The J gene is TRBJ1-1, the V gene TRBV4-2, with D unresolved. V lost 4 bases and J 4 bases, leaving 13 bases between the germline ends. The V gene's germline CDR1 is LGHNA and CDR2 YNFKEQ. This CDR3 region has 14 residues. For the CDR3, the DNA is TGTGCCAGCAGCCTCGACCCTGGAGGCACTGAAGCTTTCTTT. Translation gives CASSLDPGGTEAFF.

The rearrangement uses TRBV6-6 and TRBJ2-7, with 9 bases fitting TRBD1. Trimming took 8 bases from V and 0 from J; bases not matched to a gene: 8. The CDR3 spans 15 residues. From germline, CDR1 is MNHNY and CDR2 SVGAGI (reference sequence). This CDR3 is CASGASGQGSYEQYF. As DNA, the CDR3 is TGTGCCAGCGGCGCGTCGGGACAGGGCTCCTACGAGCAGTACTTC.

The sample holds one count of this clone. One end of the junction fails to match germline, which may point to a read error. This sequence joins TRBV7-7 and TRBJ2-7; 9 bases align to TRBD1. CDR1 and CDR2 from the germline V gene are SSHAT and FNYEAQ (reference sequence). CDR3 size: 15 residues. The CDR3, as DNA: TGTGCTAGCAGCCTCCGGACAGGGGTACCCTACGAGCAGTACTTC. This encodes CASSLRTGVPYEQYF.

This clone was detected once. The chain uses TRBV5-4 and TRBJ1-1; TRBD1 agrees at 8 bases. The germline V gene encodes CDR1 SGHNT and CDR2 YYREEE (reference sequence). CDR3 length: 15 residues. Trimming at V came to 3 bases and at J to 0 bases, leaving 4 bases not matched to a gene. In DNA form, the CDR3 reads TGTGCCAGCAGCTGTGGGACAGGATTGAACACTGAAGCTTTCTTT. This codes for CASSCGTGLNTEAFF.

Points on this clone: The same CDR3 can be traced to other DNA sequences in this sample. This CDR3 reads CSVDPTGVNTEAFF. The CDR3 DNA is TGCAGCGTTGACCCGACAGGGGTGAACACTGAAGCTTTCTTT. The V call is TRBV29-1, the J call TRBJ1-1, with 8 bases identical to TRBD1. The CDR3 is 14 residues long. The germline gives CDR1 SQVTM, CDR2 ANQGSEA. With V trimmed by 3 bases and J by 0 bases, 3 bases remained unmatched.

The chain carries TRBV9 and TRBJ2-1, with 9 nucleotides matching TRBD2. The CDR3 spans 16 residues. From germline, CDR1 is SGDLS and CDR2 YYNGEE. V shed 4 bases, J shed 4 bases, and the junction held 9 bases outside the gene matches. The CDR3 DNA sequence: TGTGCCAGCAGCCCCCCTGGCGGGAGGGGTTACAATGAGCAGTTCTTC. Its protein is CASSPPGGRGYNEQFF.

This clone was observed a handful of times. V gene TRBV10-3 combines with J gene TRBJ2-7; a weak D match, TRBD1 (5 bases). V lost 6 bases to trimming and J lost 6 bases, with 15 bases between them. Germline V gives CDR1 ENHRY, CDR2 SYGVKD. This CDR3 spans 13 amino acids. The CDR3 DNA is TGTGCCATCAGCGACAGCTTCCAGGGCGAGCAGTACTTC. Its translation is CAISDSFQGEQYF.

This sequence joins TRBV7-9 and TRBJ1-2; tentative D call: TRBD1 (5 bases). Deletions cut 2 bases from V and 2 bases from J, with 9 bases between. This CDR3 has 14 residues. Germline V gene sequence: CDR1 SEHNR, CDR2 FQNEAQ (reference sequence). Written as DNA, the CDR3 is TGTGCCAGCAGCTTAATAGGGGTGAACTATGGCTACACCTTC. Residues: CASSLIGVNYGYTF.

The chain couples TRBV4-1 to TRBJ2-2, with D possibly being TRBD2 (6 bases). The germline V gene encodes CDR1 MGHRA and CDR2 YSYEKL. With 5 bases removed from V and 1 base from J, the gap between germline ends came to 8 bases. The CDR3 covers 14 residues. CDR3 in amino acids: CASSFSGNTGELFF. The DNA for the CDR3 is TGCGCCAGCAGCTTTAGCGGGAACACCGGGGAGCTGTTTTTT.